Below, one T cell receptor (beta chain) is given with its context. This sample is part of a study of blood T cell repertoires in COVID-19. Study context: There were acute and convalescent COVID-19 samples, and they came from the United States, Italy and Spain. T cells, B-cell-depleted T cells, or PBMCs supplied cDNA or gDNA.

Germline CDR1 MDHEN, CDR2 SYDVKM. This CDR3 contains 18 residues. Authors' data handling: The assay estimated nucleated cells by amplifying reference gene primers. The repertoire was sequenced with immunoSEQ multiplex PCR; TCRdb's copy has only in-frame clones and lacks some. From that table come the V and J calls and clone size; the DNA was used to work out D and trimming. The table includes tens of thousands of clones, about nine tenths detected once. The chain joins TRBV28 to TRBJ2-1, with 15 bases that match TRBD2. The sequenced sample consisted of peripheral blood. This receptor was taken from a human donor with active COVID-19. The donor label of this sample is uncertain. The CDR3 loop is CAARTGLAGGSSYNEQFF. The CDR3 bases are TGTGCAGCCCGTACCGGACTAGCGGGAGGGAGCTCCTACAATGAGCAGTTCTTC. Complete variable domain (other parts from reference TRBV28 and TRBJ2-1): DVKVTQSSRYLVKRTGEKVFLECVQDMDHENMFWYRQDPGLGLRLIYFSYDVKMKEKGDIPEGYSVSREKKERFSLILESASTNQTSMYLCAARTGLAGGSSYNEQFFGPGTRLTVL.